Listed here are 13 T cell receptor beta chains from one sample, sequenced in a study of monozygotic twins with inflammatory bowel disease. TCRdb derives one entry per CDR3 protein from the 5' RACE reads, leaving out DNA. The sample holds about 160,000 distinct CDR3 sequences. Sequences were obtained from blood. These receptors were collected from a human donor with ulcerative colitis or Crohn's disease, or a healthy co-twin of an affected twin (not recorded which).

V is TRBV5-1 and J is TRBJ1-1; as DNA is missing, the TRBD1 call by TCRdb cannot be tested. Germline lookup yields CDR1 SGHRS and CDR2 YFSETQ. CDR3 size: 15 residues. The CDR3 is CASSPPGQGNTEAFF.

The CDR3 here is CSCFRPASSYNEQFF. V usage is TRBV20-1 and J usage is TRBJ2-1; TCRdb's D call, TRBD2, is unchecked because there is no DNA. From germline, CDR1 is DFQATT and CDR2 SNEGSKA (reference sequence). The CDR3 spans 15 residues.

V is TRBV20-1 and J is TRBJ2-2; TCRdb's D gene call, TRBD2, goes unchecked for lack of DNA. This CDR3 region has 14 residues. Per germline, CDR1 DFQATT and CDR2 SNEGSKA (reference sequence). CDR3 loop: CSAGLAGNTGELFF.

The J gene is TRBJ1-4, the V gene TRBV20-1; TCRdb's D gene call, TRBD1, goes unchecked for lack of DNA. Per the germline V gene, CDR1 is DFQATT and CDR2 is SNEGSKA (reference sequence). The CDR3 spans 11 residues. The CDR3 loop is CSARRTEKLFF.

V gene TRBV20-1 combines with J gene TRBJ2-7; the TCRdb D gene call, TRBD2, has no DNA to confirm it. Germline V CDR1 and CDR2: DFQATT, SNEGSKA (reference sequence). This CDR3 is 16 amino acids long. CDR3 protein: CSARASLASGRYEQYF.

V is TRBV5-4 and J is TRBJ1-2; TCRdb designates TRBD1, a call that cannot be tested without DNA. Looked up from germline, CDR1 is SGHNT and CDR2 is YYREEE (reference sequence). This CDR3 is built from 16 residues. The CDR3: CASSYPDPEGRYGYTF.

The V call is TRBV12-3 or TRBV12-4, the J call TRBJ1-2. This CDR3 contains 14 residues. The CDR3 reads CASSLLDSDYGYTF.

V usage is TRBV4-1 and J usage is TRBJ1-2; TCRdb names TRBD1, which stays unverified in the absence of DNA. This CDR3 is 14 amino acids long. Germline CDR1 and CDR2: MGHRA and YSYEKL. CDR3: CASSQVSSNYGYTF.

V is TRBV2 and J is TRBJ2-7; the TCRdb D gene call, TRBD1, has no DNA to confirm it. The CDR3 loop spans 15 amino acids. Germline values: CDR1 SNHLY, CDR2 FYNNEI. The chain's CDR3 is CASSPRDRGFFEQYF.

CDR3 loop: CASTPRRGGIQPQHF. This chain uses TRBV5-4 with TRBJ1-5; TCRdb returns TRBD1, unconfirmable since there is no DNA. Germline CDR1 and CDR2: SGHNT and YYREEE (reference sequence). CDR3 length: 15 amino acids.

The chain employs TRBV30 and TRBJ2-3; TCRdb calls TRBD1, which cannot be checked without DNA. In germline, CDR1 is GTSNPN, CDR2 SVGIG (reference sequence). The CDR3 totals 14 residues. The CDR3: CAWSGGTGGYTQYF. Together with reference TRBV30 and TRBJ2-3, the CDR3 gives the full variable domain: SQTIHQWPATLVQPVGSPLSLECTVEGTSNPNLYWYRQAAGRGLQLLFYSVGIGQISSEVPQNLSASRPQDRQFILSSKKLLLSDSGFYLCAWSGGTGGYTQYFGPGTRLTVL.

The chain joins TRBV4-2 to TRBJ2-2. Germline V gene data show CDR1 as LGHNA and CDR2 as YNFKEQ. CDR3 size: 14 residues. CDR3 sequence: CASSQDWGTGELFF.

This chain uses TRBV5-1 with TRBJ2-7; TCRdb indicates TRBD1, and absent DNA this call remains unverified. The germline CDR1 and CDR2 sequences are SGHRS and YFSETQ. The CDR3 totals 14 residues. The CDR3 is CASRERDRAYEQYF.